Below are 4 T cell receptor beta chains sequenced from a single sample in a study of technical replicates of blood from a handful of donors. Assay: immunoSEQ multiplex PCR; the TCRdb copy retains only in-frame clones and omits some. This table has some 64,000 clones, more than 85% appearing once. Sample: PBMCs. Every receptor here comes from a human donor in good health. Some clones in this sample may be carry-over from other donors' samples.

V gene TRBV5-1 combines with J gene TRBJ2-7, with 7 bases identical to TRBD1. Germline V gene data show CDR1 as SGHRS and CDR2 as YFSETQ. V was clipped by 5 bases and J by 1 base; unmatched bases: 12. There are 16 residues in the CDR3. The CDR3, as DNA: TGCGCCAGCAGTTTGCTATCCGGGACAGTGTCCTACGAGCAGTACTTC. The encoded protein is CASSLLSGTVSYEQYF.

This chain links TRBV7-9 with TRBJ2-7; 9 nucleotides line up with TRBD2. This CDR3 spans 15 amino acids. With V trimmed by 5 bases and J by 6 bases, 11 bases remained unmatched. Germline V lookup: CDR1 SEHNR, CDR2 FQNEAQ (reference sequence). This CDR3 reads CASSRIAGAMSEQYF. The CDR3, as DNA: TGTGCCAGCAGCCGGATAGCGGGGGCTATGTCCGAGCAGTACTTC.

This rearrangement joins TRBV10-3 to TRBJ1-1, with D perhaps TRBD1 (5 bases). The CDR3 covers 14 residues. V lost 3 bases to trimming and J lost 1 base, with 9 bases between them. The germline V gene encodes CDR1 ENHRY and CDR2 SYGVKD. DNA for the CDR3: TGTGCCATCAGTGAAAGACAGACGAACACTGAAGCTTTCTTT. Translation gives CAISERQTNTEAFF.

This chain uses TRBV27 with TRBJ1-5, with 12 bases matching TRBD1. Losses at the gene ends were 7 bases for V and 6 bases for J; bases not matched to a gene: 10. The CDR3 covers 16 residues. Germline CDR1 MNHEY, CDR2 SMNVEV (reference sequence). The CDR3 loop reads CASILGQGARAQPQHF. In DNA form, the CDR3 reads TGTGCCAGCATCCTGGGACAGGGGGCTCGAGCTCAGCCCCAGCATTTT.